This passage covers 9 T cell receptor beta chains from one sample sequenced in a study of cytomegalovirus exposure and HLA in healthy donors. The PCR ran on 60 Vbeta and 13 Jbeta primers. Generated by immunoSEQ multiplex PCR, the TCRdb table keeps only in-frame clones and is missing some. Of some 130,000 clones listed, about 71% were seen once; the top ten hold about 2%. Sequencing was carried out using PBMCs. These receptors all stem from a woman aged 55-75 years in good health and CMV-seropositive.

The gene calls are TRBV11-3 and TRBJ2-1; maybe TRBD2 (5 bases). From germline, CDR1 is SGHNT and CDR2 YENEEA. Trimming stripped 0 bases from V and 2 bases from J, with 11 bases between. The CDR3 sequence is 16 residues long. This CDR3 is CASSLEGQRAYNEQFF. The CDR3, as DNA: TGTGCCAGCAGCTTAGAAGGGCAGAGGGCCTACAATGAGCAGTTCTTC.

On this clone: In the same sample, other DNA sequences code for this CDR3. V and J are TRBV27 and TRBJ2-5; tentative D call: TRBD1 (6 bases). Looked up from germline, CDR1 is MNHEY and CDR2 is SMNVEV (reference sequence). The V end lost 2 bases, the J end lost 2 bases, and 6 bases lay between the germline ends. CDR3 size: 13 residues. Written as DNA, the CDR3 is TGTGCCAGCAGTTTAAGGGGGCAAGAGACCCAGTACTTC. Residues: CASSLRGQETQYF.

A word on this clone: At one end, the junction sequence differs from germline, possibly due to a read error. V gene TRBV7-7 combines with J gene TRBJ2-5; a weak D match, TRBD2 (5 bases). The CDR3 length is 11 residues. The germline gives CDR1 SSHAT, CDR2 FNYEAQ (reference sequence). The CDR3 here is CASSPGGAQYF. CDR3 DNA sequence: TGTGCTAGCAGCCCAGGAGGCGCCCAGTACTTC.

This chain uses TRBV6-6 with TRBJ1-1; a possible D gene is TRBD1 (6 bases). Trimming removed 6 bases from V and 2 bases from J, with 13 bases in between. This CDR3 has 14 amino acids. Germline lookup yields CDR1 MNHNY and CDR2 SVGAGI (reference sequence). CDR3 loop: CASSQIQGNTEAFF. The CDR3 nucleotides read TGTGCCAGCAGCCAAATACAGGGAAACACTGAAGCTTTCTTT.

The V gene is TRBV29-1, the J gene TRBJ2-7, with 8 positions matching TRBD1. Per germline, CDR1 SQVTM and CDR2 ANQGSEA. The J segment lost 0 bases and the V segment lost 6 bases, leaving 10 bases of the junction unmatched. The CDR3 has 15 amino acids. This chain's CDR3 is CSVHLGQAYSYEQYF. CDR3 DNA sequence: TGCAGCGTGCATTTGGGACAGGCCTACTCCTACGAGCAGTACTTC.

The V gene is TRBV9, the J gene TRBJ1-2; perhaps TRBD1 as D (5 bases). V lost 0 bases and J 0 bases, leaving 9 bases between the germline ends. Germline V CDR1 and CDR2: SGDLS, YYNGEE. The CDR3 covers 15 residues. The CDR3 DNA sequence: TGTGCCAGCAGCGTAGGACAGAGTGCTAACTATGGCTACACCTTC. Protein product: CASSVGQSANYGYTF.

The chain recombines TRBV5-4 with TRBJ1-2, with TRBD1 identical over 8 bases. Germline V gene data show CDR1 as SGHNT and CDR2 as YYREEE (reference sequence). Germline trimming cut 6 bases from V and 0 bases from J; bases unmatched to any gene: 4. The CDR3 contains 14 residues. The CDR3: CASTQGGANYGYTF. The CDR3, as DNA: TGTGCCAGCACACAGGGGGGAGCTAACTATGGCTACACCTTC.

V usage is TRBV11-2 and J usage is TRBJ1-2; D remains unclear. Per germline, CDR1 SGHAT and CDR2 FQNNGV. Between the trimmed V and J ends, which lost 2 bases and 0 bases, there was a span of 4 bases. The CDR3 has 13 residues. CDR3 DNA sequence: TGTGCCAGCAGCTTACCTTCTAACTATGGCTACACCTTC. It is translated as CASSLPSNYGYTF.

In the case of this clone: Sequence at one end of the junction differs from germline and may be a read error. The CDR3 coding sequence is TGTGTCAGCAGCTTAGGGACAGGGAACTATGGCTACACCTTC. Amino acid sequence: CVSSLGTGNYGYTF. This chain links TRBV13 with TRBJ1-2; 9 bases agree with TRBD1. CDR3 length equals 14 residues. The germline CDR1 and CDR2 sequences are PRHDT and FYEKMQ (reference sequence).